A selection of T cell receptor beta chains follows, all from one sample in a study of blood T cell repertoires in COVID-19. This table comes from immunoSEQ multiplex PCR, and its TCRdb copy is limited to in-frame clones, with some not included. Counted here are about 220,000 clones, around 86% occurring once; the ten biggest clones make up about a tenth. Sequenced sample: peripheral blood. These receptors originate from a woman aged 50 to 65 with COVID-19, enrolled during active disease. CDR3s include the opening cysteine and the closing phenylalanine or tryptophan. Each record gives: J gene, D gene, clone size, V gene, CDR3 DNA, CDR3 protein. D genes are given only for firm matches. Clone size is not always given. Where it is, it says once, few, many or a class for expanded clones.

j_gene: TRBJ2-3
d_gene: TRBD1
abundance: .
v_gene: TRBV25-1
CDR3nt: TGTGCCAGCAGTCAAGGGGACAGCGCCCGGGATACGCAGTATTTT
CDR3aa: CASSQGDSARDTQYF

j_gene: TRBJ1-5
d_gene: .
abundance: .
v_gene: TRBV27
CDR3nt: TGTGCCAGCAGCTCCCTAAGTGGAGGGAGCAATCAGCCCCAGCATTTT
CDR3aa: CASSSLSGGSNQPQHF

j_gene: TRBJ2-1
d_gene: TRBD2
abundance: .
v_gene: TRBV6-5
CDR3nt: TGTGCCAGCAGTTACTCGAGCGGGGGGGCATACAATGAGCAGTTCTTC
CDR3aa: CASSYSSGGAYNEQFF

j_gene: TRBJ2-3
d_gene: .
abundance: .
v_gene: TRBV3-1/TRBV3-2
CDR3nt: TGTGCCAGCTCTCTAAGCACAGATACGCAGTATTTT
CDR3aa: CASSLSTDTQYF

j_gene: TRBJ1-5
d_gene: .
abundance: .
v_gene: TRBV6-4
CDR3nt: TGTGCCAGCAGTGACCCCAGGGACACGACCGATCAGCCCCAGCATTTT
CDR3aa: CASSDPRDTTDQPQHF

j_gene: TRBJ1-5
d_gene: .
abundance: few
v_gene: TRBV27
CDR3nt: TGTGCCAGCAGGCAGGGGATGGGCAATCAGCCCCAGCATTTT
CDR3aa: CASRQGMGNQPQHF

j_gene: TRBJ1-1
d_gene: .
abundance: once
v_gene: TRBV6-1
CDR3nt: TGTGCCAGCAGTGAAGTTGCAGGCATGAACACTGAAGCTTTCTTT
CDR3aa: CASSEVAGMNTEAFF

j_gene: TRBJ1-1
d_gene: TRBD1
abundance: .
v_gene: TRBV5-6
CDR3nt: TGTGCCAGCAGCCCCAGCAGGGACAGGGTAGCTTTCTTT
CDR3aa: CASSPSRDRVAFF

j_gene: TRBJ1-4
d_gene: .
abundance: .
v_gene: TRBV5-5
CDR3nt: TGTGCCAGCAGCTTGCGTCCCGTGTCCGGGGGAGAAAAACTGTTTTTT
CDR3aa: CASSLRPVSGGEKLFF

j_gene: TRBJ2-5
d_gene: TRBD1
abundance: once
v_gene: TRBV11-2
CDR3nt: TGTGCCAGCAGCTTAGTAAGCCCACAGGGGGCGGGGGAGACCCAGTACTTC
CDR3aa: CASSLVSPQGAGETQYF

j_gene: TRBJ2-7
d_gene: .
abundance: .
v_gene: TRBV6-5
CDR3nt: TGTGCCAATGCAAGGGGAATTGCTTACGAGCAGTACTTC
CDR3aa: CANARGIAYEQYF

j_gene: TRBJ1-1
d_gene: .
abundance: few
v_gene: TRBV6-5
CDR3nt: TGTGCCAGCAGTCCGTTGGGGGGGCGTAACACTGAAGCTTTCTTT
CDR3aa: CASSPLGGRNTEAFF

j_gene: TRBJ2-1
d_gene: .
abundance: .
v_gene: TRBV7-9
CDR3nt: TGTGCCAGCAGCTTAACCAGCTACAATGAGCAGTTCTTC
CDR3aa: CASSLTSYNEQFF

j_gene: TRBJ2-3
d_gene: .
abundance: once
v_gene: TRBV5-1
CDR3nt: TGCGCCAGCAGCCCCCTGACTAGCACAGATACGCAGTATTTT
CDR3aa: CASSPLTSTDTQYF

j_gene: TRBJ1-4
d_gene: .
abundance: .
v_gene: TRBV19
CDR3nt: TGTGCCAGTAGTATCCAGGGGTCCGAAAAACTGTTTTTT
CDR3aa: CASSIQGSEKLFF

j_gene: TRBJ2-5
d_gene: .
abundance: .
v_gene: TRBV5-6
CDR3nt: TGTGCCAGCAGCTCTCGGACATTTCAAGAGACCCAGTACTTC
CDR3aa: CASSSRTFQETQYF

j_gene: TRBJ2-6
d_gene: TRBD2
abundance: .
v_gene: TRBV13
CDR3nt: TGTGCCAGCAGCCATCGCGGGAGCGGGGGGGCCTACTCTGGGGCCAACGTCCTGACTTTC
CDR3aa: CASSHRGSGGAYSGANVLTF

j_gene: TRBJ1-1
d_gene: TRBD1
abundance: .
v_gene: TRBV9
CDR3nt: TGTGCCAGCAGCTCACGACAGGGACTGAACACTGAAGCTTTCTTT
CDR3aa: CASSSRQGLNTEAFF

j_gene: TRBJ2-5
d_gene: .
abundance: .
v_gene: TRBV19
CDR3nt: TGTGCCAGTAGTATAGTCGGAGGGGGCTATGAGACCCAGTACTTC
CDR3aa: CASSIVGGGYETQYF

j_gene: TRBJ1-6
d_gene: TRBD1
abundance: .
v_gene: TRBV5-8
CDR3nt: TGTGCCAGCAGACCCGACAGGGGAAGTTCACCCCTCCACTTT
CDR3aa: CASRPDRGSSPLHF

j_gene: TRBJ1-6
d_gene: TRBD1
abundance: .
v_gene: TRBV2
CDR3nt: TGTGCCAGCCGCTCGGGACAGGCCTATAGCTCCTATAATTCACCCCTCCACTTT
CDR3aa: CASRSGQAYSSYNSPLHF

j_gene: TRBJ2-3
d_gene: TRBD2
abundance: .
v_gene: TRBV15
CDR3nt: TGTGCCACCAGCAGAAGGGGACTAGCGATCACAGATACGCAGTATTTT
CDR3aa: CATSRRGLAITDTQYF

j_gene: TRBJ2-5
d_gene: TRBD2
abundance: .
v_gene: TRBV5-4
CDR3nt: TGTGCCAGCAGCCTGACAGCGGGGATTGGTTTGGAGACCCAGTACTTC
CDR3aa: CASSLTAGIGLETQYF

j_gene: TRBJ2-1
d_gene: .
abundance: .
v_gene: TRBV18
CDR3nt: TGTGCCAGCTCACCACCCGGGAATGAGCAGTTCTTC
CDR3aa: CASSPPGNEQFF

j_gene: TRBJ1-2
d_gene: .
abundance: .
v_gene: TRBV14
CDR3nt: TGTGCCAGCAGCCAAGATAAAGGCTACACCTTC
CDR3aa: CASSQDKGYTF

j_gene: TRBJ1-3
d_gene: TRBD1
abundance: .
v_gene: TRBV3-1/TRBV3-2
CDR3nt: TGTGCCAGCAGTCCCTACAGGACAGGGGCACGAAACACCATATATTTT
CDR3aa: CASSPYRTGARNTIYF

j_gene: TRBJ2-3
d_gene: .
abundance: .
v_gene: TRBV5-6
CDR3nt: TGTGCCAGCAGCTTGGCCGGGAGCACAGATACGCAGTATTTT
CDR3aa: CASSLAGSTDTQYF

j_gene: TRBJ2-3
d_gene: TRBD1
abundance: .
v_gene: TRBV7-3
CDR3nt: TGTGCCAGCAGCGGGCGTGGACAGGGGTACACAGATACGCAGTATTTT
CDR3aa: CASSGRGQGYTDTQYF

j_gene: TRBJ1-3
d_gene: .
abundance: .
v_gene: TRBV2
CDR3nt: TGTGCCAGCAGTGGGTTGAGGGACTACTCTGGAAACACCATATATTTT
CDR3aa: CASSGLRDYSGNTIYF

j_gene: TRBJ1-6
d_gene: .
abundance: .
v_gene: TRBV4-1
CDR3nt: TGCGCCAGCAGCCCCCAGGAGGGGATTGTTTCACCCCTCCACTTT
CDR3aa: CASSPQEGIVSPLHF

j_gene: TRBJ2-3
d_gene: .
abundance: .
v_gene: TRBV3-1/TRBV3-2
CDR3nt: TGTGCCAGCAGCCAAGATGCGTTAGATACGCAGTATTTT
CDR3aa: CASSQDALDTQYF